This TCR beta chain was identified in a study of cytomegalovirus exposure and HLA in healthy donors. PCR amplification relied on 60 Vbeta primers (plus 13 Jbeta primers). Sequenced by immunoSEQ multiplex PCR; TCRdb stores in-frame clones only, minus some. This repertoire includes around 50,000 clones. Worth noting for this clone: The antigen is unknown.

From germline, CDR1 is LGHNA and CDR2 YNFKEQ. This CDR3 has 17 residues. Unmatched junction bases numbered 14, after V lost 9 bases and J lost 2 bases. Study findings and constraints: Testing in vitro showed a few CMV-associated chains specific for CMV antigens. A later analysis reportedly found fewer N-insertions in an Asian-associated ancestry cluster than the roughly 670-donor mean.

Sequenced input: PBMCs. The chain employs TRBV4-2 and TRBJ2-4, with TRBD1 identical over 9 bases. This TCR came from a male donor in good health and CMV-seronegative. The CDR3 loop is CARGDREVLLSKNIQYF. DNA for the CDR3: TGTGCCAGAGGGGACAGGGAGGTGCTTTTGTCCAAAAACATTCAGTACTTC.